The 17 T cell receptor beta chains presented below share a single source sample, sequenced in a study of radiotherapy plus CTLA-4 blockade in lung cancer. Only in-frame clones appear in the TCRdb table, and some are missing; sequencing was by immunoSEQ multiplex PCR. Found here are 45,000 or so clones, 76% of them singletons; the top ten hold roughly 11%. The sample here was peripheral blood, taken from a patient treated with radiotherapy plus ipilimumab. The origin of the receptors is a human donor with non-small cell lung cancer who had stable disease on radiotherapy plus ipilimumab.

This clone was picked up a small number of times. The CDR3 DNA follows: TGTGCCATCAGTGGGGCTGCCCAAGGGCCAACCCTGAGTAGGAAACTGTTTTTT. The encoded protein is CAISGAAQGPTLSRKLFF. The gene calls are TRBV10-3 and TRBJ1-4; D remains unclear. CDR3 length equals 18 residues. Per germline, CDR1 ENHRY and CDR2 SYGVKD. Trimming stripped 4 bases from V and 11 bases from J, with 29 bases between.

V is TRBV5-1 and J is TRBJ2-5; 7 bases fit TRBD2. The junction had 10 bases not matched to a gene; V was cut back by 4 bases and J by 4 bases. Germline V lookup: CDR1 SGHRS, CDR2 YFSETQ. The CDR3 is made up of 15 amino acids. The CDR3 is CASSPRGGNAETQYF. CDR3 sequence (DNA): TGCGCCAGCAGCCCCCGGGGAGGGAACGCAGAGACCCAGTACTTC.

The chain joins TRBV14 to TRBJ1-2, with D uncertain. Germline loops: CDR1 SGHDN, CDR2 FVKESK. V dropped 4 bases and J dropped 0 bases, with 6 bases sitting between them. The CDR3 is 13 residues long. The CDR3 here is CASSPGTNYGYTF. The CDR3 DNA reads TGTGCCAGCAGCCCCGGGACTAACTATGGCTACACCTTC.

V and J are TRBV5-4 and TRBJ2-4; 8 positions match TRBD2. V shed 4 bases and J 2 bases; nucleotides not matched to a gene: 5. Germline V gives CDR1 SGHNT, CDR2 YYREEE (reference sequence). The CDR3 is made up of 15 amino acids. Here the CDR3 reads CASSPGGDPKNIQYF. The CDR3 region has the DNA TGTGCCAGCAGCCCGGGGGGGGATCCCAAAAACATTCAGTACTTC.

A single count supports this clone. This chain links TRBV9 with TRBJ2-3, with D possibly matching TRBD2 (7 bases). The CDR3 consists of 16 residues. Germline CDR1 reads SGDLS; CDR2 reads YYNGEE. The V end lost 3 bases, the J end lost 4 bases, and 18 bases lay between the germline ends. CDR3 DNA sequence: TGTGCCAGCAGCGAGGGTATGTGGGAGGGGGCAGATACGCAGTATTTT. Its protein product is CASSEGMWEGADTQYF.

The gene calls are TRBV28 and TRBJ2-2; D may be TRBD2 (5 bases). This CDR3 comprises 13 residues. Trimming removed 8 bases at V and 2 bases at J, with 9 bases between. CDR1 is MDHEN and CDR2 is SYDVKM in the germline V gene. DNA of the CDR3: TGTGCCAGCTCTAGCCTTAACACCGGGGAGCTGTTTTTT. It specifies CASSSLNTGELFF.

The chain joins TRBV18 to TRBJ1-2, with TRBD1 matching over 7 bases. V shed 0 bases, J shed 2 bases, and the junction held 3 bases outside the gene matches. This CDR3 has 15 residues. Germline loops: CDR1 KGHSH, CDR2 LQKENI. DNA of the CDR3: TGTGCCAGCTCACCACCAACAGGGGCCAACTATGGCTACACCTTC. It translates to CASSPPTGANYGYTF.

In DNA, the CDR3 is TGTGCCAGCAGTTTAGAAACAGGGGGCTTGAAGCAGCCCCAGCATTTT. This sequence encodes CASSLETGGLKQPQHF. The J gene is TRBJ1-5, the V gene TRBV6-5; TRBD1 agrees at 9 bases. With 4 bases clipped from V and 7 bases from J, the junction kept 11 bases outside the gene matches. CDR3 size: 16 residues. Germline V gene data show CDR1 as MNHEY and CDR2 as SVGAGI.

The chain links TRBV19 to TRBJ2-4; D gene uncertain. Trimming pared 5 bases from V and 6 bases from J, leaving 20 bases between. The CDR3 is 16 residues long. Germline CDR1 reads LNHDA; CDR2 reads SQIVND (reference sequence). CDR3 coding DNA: TGTGCCAGTAGTCGATCGACGGTAGCTCCTGGAAACATTCAGTACTTC. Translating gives CASSRSTVAPGNIQYF.

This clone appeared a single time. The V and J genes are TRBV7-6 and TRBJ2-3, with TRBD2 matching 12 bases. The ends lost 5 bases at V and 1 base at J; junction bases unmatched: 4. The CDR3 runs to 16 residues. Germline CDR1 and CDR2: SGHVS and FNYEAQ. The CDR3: CASSPRTSGGTDTQYF. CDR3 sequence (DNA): TGTGCCAGCAGCCCCCGGACTAGCGGGGGCACAGATACGCAGTATTTT.

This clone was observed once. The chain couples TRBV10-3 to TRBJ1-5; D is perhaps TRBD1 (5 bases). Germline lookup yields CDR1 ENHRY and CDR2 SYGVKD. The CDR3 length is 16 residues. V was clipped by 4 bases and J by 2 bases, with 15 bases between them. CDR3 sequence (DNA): TGTGCCATCAGTGGTCAGGGAAGGAGTGGCAATCAGCCCCAGCATTTT. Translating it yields CAISGQGRSGNQPQHF.

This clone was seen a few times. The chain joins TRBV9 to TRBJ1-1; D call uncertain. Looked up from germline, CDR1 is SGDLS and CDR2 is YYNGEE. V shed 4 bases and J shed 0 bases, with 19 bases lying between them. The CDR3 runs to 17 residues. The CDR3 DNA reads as TGTGCCAGCAGCCCACAGTCGCGGGGTACCATGAACACTGAAGCTTTCTTT. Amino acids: CASSPQSRGTMNTEAFF.

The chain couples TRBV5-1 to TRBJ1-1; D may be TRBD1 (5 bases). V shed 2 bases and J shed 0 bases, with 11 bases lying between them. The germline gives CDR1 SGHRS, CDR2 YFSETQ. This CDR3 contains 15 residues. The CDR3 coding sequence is TGCGCCAGCAGCTTCTCAGGGCCCATGAACACTGAAGCTTTCTTT. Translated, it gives CASSFSGPMNTEAFF.

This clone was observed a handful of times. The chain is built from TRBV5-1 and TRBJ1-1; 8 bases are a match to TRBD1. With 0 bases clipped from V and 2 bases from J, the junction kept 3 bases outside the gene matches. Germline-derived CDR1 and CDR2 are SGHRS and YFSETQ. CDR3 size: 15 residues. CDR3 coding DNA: TGCGCCAGCAGCTTGGTTTCAGGGGGCAACACTGAAGCTTTCTTT. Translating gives CASSLVSGGNTEAFF.

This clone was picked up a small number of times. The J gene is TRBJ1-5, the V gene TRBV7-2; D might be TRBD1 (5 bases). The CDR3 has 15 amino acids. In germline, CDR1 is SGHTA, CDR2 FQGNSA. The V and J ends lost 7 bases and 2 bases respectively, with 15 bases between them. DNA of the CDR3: TGTGCCAGCACCCTAACCGGGACGGGCAATCAGCCCCAGCATTTT. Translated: CASTLTGTGNQPQHF.

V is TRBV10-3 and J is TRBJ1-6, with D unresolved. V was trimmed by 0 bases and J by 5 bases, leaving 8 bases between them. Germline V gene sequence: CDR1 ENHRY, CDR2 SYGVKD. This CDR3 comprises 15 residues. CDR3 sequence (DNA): TGTGCCATCAGTGAGTCAGGAGCCAATAATTCACCCCTCCACTTT. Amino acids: CAISESGANNSPLHF.

CDR3 DNA sequence: TGTGCCAGCAGCCAGGACCGATTTGAAGCTTTCTTT. Protein sequence: CASSQDRFEAFF. This chain connects TRBV11-2 to TRBJ1-1; no reliable D call. Germline assignment: CDR1 SGHAT and CDR2 FQNNGV. The CDR3 has 12 residues. Trimming took 5 bases from V and 7 from J, leaving 11 bases between them.